This entry is about one TCR beta chain. Its specificity is unknown. The source of the sample is a study of shared clonotypes between healthy human individuals. Whole-study context: Three plates were used per donor for CD4 naive, three for CD4 memory, two for CD8 naive and one for CD8 memory.

The length of the CDR3 is 14 residues. V lost 3 bases to trimming and J lost 10 bases; unmatched junction nucleotides: 8. The germline gives CDR1 SGHTA, CDR2 FQGNSA. Sorted subsets were amplified in replicate PCRs using 200 ng DNA, 25,000 to 30,000 T cell genomes. The data were produced by immunoSEQ multiplex PCR, yet TCRdb's version contains in-frame clones alone and is incomplete. Of around 2.5 million clones listed, roughly 93% are singletons. Whole-study findings and limits: Generation probabilities were higher for clonotypes shared across all four sorted-subset donors than for unshared ones.

The healthy adult donors were HIV-negative and reported no recent acute infections or vaccinations. The rearrangement joins TRBV7-2 to TRBJ2-1, with 8 bases matching TRBD1. The sample comprised naive CD4+ T cells from PBMCs. Specified subset: CD45RA+ positively selected. The TCR was taken from a young man in good health. Some clones in this sample may be carry-over from other donors' samples. The CDR3 protein is CASSFRQGSGEQFF. The CDR3 DNA sequence: TGTGCCAGCAGCTTCAGACAGGGGAGCGGGGAGCAGTTCTTC.